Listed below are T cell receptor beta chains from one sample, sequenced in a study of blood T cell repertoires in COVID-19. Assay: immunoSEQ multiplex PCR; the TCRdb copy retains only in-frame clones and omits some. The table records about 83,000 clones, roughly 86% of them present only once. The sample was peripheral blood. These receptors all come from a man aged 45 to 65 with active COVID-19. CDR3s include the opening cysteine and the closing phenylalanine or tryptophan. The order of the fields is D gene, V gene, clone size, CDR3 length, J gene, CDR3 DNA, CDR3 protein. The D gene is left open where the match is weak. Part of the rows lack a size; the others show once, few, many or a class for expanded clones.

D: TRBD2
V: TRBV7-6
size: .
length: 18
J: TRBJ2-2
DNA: TGTGCCAGCAGCTTAGTGGCGGGGGGCCAAGCGAACACCGGGGAGCTGTTTTTT
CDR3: CASSLVAGGQANTGELFF

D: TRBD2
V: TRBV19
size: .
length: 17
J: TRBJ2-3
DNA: TGTGCCAGTAGTATAGCAAGACTAGCGACTAGCACAGATACGCAGTATTTT
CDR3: CASSIARLATSTDTQYF

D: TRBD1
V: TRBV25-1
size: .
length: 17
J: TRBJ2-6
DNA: TGTGCCAGCAGTGAATCGGCAGGGGGCACAGGGGCCAACGTCCTGACTTTC
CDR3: CASSESAGGTGANVLTF

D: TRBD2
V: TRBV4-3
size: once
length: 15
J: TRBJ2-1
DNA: TGCGCCAGCAGCCCCATGGCGGGGGACTACAATGAGCAGTTCTTC
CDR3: CASSPMAGDYNEQFF

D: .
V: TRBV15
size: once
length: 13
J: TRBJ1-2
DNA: TGTGCCACCAGCCTCGGACAGCCCTATGGCTACACCTTC
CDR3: CATSLGQPYGYTF

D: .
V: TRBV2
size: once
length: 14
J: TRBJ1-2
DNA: TGTGCCAGCAGAACGGACGGGGGGTCGGATGGCTACACCTTC
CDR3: CASRTDGGSDGYTF

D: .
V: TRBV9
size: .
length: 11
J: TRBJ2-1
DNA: TGTGCCAGCAGCCCTTACAATGAGCAGTTCTTC
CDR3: CASSPYNEQFF

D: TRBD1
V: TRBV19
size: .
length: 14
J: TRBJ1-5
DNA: TGTGCCAGTAGTACGACAGGGGGAGGTCAGCCCCAGCATTTT
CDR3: CASSTTGGGQPQHF

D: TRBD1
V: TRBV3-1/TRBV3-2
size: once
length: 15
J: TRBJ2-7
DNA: TGTGCCAGCAGGCAACAGGGGGCGCCGGCCTACGAGCAGTACTTC
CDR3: CASRQQGAPAYEQYF

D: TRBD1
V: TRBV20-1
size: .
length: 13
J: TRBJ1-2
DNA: TGCAGTGCTAGTGAGACAGGGTGGTATGGCTACACCTTC
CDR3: CSASETGWYGYTF

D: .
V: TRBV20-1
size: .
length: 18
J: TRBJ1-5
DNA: TGCAGTGCTAGTCCTTTTTTCGGGGTCCAATCACGCAATCAGCCCCAGCATTTT
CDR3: CSASPFFGVQSRNQPQHF

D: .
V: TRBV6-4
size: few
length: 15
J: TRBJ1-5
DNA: TGTGCCAGCAGCCTTGACGGGAGTGGCAATCAGCCCCAGCATTTT
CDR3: CASSLDGSGNQPQHF

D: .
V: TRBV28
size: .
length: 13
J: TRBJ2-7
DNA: TGTGCCGCGGAAAGACCATCGTACTACGAGCAGTACTTC
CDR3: CAAERPSYYEQYF

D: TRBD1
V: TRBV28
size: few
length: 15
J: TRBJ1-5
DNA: TGTGCCAGCAGGCCCGGGACAGGGGGTCACCAGCCCCAGCATTTT
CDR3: CASRPGTGGHQPQHF

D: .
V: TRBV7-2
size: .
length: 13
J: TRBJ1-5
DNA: TGTGCCAGCAGCTTTTCGCTTGGCCAGCCCCAGCATTTT
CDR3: CASSFSLGQPQHF

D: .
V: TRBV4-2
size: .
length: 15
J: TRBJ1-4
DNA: TGTGCCAGCAGCCACCTACAGGGTACTAATGAAAAACTGTTTTTT
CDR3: CASSHLQGTNEKLFF

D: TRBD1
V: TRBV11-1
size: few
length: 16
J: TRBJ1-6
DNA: TGTGCCAGCAGCTTCGGGCGACAGGGGCACGATTCACCCCTCCACTTT
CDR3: CASSFGRQGHDSPLHF